This record concerns one T cell receptor beta chain sequence. Its antigen remains unidentified. This sample was taken from a study of tumor-infiltrating lymphocytes in primary liver carcinoma. The wider study: Regardless of tissue type, samples showed similar yields of roughly 3.5 to 7.5 million productive TCRbeta reads. Study-wide results and caveats: Presence in all five tumor regions was observed for only about 8-25% of top clones.

The study co-extracted DNA and RNA from roughly 20-30 mg of unsorted bulk tissue. For each tumor, five separate regions were sampled. In germline, CDR1 is KGHSH, CDR2 LQKENI. The V segment lost 4 bases and the J segment 5 bases; nucleotides outside the gene matches: 8. CDR3 length: 16 amino acids. Using a constant-region primer together with ProtoScript II reverse transcriptase, TCR beta cDNA was made from 500 ng of total RNA. Three nested multiplex PCR rounds, a slightly modified ARM-PCR method, built the TCR beta libraries. TRBV1-TRBV30 forward primers paired with a C-beta reverse primer were used in the first two PCR rounds, which ran roughly 11 cycles each. TCRdb analysed the multiplex PCR reads with MiXCR anew, one entry per CDR3 protein. The sample lists 100,000 to 150,000 distinct CDR3 sequences; around 60% were seen once.

This receptor was obtained from a woman aged 60-75 years with primary liver carcinoma and hepatitis B virus infection. The sample consisted of liver tumor tissue from sampling region 3. As to subset: tumor region T3, left-lateral pole. This chain joins TRBV18 and TRBJ1-1; 12 nucleotides align to TRBD1. The CDR3 loop is CASSHGTGGARTEAFF. The CDR3 DNA sequence: TGTGCCAGCTCACACGGGACAGGGGGCGCGAGGACTGAAGCTTTCTTT.